The next 4 T cell receptor beta chains were all read from a single sample in a study of T cells in Graves' hyperthyroidism and ophthalmopathy (dated by TCRdb to between 2018 and 2020). The method behind the library was multiplex PCR. The sequencer was an Illumina HiSeq 2000. Amplification of TCR beta CDR3 regions was carried out from RNA transcripts. A first-round RT-PCR of the TCR CDR3 used the HTBI primer set with the Qiagen OneStep RT-PCR kit. The public reads were run again by TCRdb, first through fastp at Q25 and then through MiXCR, and only productive beta chains were kept. Every distinct CDR3 protein forms one entry, paired with its most common genes and DNA. The sample contains roughly 720,000 distinct CDR3 sequences, 15% to 20% of them found a single time. The ten top clones hold 15% of the sample. The material sequenced was blood. These receptors were collected from a man between 50 and 59 years old with Graves' hyperthyroidism.

This clonotype has ten or more counts. The junction departs from germline at one end; a sequencing error may be responsible. The chain links TRBV6-1 to TRBJ2-7; 11 nucleotides match TRBD2. The CDR3 spans 15 residues. Germline CDR1 is MNHNS and CDR2 is SASEGT. CDR3 loop: CASSDGLAGSNEQYF. The CDR3 DNA is TGTGCCAGCAGTGACGGACTAGCGGGCTCCAACGAGCAGTACTTC.

This clonotype has at least ten counts. This sequence joins TRBV12-3 or TRBV12-4 and TRBJ2-1, with D maybe TRBD2 (5 bases). This CDR3 is 15 amino acids long. V lost 4 bases to trimming and J lost 3 bases, with 13 bases between them. CDR3 nucleotides: TGTGCCAGCAGTTCCCCGAGGGCACACTACAATGAGCAGTTCTTC. Its translation is CASSSPRAHYNEQFF.

This clonotype was seen ten or more times. CDR3: CASSGQLQETQYF. CDR3 nucleotides: TGCGCCAGCAGTGGACAGCTTCAAGAGACCCAGTACTTC. The rearrangement uses TRBV10-1 and TRBJ2-5; possibly TRBD1 for D (5 bases). Germline V gene data show CDR1 as WNHNN and CDR2 as SYGVQD (reference sequence). This CDR3 region has 13 residues. With 4 bases removed from V and 2 bases from J, the gap between germline ends came to 8 bases.

For this clonotype: A much larger clone lies a single base off, so this may be a read error. V is TRBV6-2 or TRBV6-3 and J is TRBJ2-7; the D gene could be TRBD1 or TRBD2 (5 bases each). The CDR3 has 15 residues. From germline, CDR1 is MNHEY and CDR2 SVGEGT. V was trimmed by 7 bases and J by 2 bases, leaving 18 bases between them. CDR3 sequence: CASNSGAGLTYEQYF. The CDR3 region has the DNA TGTGCCAGCAACTCCGGGGCAGGGCTTACCTACGAGCAGTACTTC.